The T cell receptor beta chain under discussion was sequenced for a study of blood T cells in healthy people across ages. Concerning this clonotype: The antigen remains undetermined.

Next came a second PCR, run for about 6 to 11 cycles, which used a sample-barcoded 5' primer along with a J-beta primer mix. TCRdb processed the 5' RACE reads anew with MiXCR; each CDR3 protein has one entry. This sample carries about 1.8 million distinct CDR3 sequences, just under 50% of them seen once, and the ten largest clones take roughly 2%. Germline-derived CDR1 and CDR2 are SGHTA and FQGNSA. Germline trimming cut 0 bases from V and 3 bases from J; bases unmatched to any gene: 8. CDR3 length: 18 residues. Whole-study results and caveats: With donor CMV status unknown, expanded clonotype changes were possibly confounded. When one million T cells were used, diversity estimates were thought to be underestimates.

This sequence was found in a woman aged 40-49 years in good health. V gene TRBV7-2 combines with J gene TRBJ2-6, with 7 bases lining up with TRBD1. Sequencing input: blood. CDR3 bases: TGTGCCAGCAGCTTAGCGCGGGCAGGGGGTGGTGGGGCCAACGTCCTGACTTTC. This sequence encodes CASSLARAGGGGANVLTF. The whole variable domain, filled in from reference TRBV7-2 and TRBJ2-6, reads GAGVSQSPSNKVTEKGKDVELRCDPISGHTALYWYRQSLGQGLEFLIYFQGNSAPDKSGLPSDRFSAERTGGSVSTLTIQRTQQEDSAVYLCASSLARAGGGGANVLTFGAGSRLTVL.